This TCR beta chain was recovered during a study of T cell responses to AZD1222 COVID-19 vaccine. Study-wide points: Per reports, nearly half of all spike-specific TCRs target regions that are unmutated in variants.

Germline V gene data show CDR1 as SGDLS and CDR2 as YYNGEE. Trimming took 3 bases from V and 3 from J; bases not matched to a gene: 10. This CDR3 is 16 amino acids long. Clones were read by immunoSEQ multiplex PCR, and TCRdb kept only the in-frame ones, dropping some. The sample includes 130,000 to 150,000 clones, about 90% seen only once; the top ten take about 5.3%. This clone is categorized as large. What it recognizes is unknown. Specimen: peripheral blood, collected on day 0 of AZD1222 vaccination. V gene TRBV9 combines with J gene TRBJ2-3; 7 nucleotides match TRBD2. The receptor's source is an adult in good health. The CDR3 is CASSGNSERDTDTQYF. Written as DNA, the CDR3 is TGTGCCAGCAGCGGCAATTCGGAGCGGGATACAGATACGCAGTATTTT.